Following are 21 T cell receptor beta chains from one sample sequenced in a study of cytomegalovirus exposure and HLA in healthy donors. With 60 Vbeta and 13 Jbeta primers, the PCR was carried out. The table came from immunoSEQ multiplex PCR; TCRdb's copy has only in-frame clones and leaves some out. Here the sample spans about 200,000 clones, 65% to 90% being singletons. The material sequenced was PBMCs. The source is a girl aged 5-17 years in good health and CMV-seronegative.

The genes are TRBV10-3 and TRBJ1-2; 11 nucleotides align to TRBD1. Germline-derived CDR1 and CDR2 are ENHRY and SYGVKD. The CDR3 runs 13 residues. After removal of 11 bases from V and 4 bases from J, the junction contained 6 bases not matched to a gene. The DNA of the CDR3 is TGTGCCTTAGGGACAGGGGGGTCCTATGGCTACACCTTC. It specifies CALGTGGSYGYTF.

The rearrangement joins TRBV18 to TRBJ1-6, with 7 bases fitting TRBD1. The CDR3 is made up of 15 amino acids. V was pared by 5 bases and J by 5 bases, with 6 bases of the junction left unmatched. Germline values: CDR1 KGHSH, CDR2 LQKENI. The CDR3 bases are TGTGCCAGCTCAGACATCGGGACAGATAATTCACCCCTCCACTTT. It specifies CASSDIGTDNSPLHF.

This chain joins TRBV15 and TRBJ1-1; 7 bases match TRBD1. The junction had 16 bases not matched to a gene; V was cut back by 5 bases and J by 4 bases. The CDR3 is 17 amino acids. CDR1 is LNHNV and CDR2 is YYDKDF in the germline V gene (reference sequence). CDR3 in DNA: TGTGCCACCAGCGCCGGGCGGTGGACAGGCCGGGGCACTGAAGCTTTCTTT. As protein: CATSAGRWTGRGTEAFF.

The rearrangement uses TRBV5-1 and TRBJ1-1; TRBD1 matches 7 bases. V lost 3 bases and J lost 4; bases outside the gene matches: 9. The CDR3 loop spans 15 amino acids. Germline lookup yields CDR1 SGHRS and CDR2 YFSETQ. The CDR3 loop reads CASSSLQGTTTEAFF. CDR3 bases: TGCGCCAGCAGCTCCTTACAGGGGACAACCACTGAAGCTTTCTTT.

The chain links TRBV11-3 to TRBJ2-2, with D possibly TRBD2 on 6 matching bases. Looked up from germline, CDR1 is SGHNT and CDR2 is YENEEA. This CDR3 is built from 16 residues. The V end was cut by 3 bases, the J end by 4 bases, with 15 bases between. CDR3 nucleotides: TGTGCCAGCAGCTTCCCCGGGGGAGGTTTCACCGGGGAGCTGTTTTTT. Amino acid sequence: CASSFPGGGFTGELFF.

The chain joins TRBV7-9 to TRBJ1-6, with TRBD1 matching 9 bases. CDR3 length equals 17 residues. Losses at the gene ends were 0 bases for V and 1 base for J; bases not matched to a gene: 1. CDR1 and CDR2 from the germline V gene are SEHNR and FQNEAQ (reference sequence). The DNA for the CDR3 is TGTGCCAGCAGCTTAGCACAGGGGGCTTCCTATAATTCACCCCTCCACTTT. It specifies CASSLAQGASYNSPLHF.

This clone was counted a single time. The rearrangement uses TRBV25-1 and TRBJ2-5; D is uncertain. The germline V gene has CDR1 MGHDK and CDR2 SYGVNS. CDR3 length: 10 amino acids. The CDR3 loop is CSNRQETQYF. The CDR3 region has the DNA TGTTCCAACCGGCAAGAGACCCAGTACTTC. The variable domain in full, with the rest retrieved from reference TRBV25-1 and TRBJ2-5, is EADIYQTPRYLVIGTGKKITLECSQTMGHDKMYWYQQDPGMELHLIHYSYGVNSTEKGDLSSESTVSRIRTEHFPLTLESARPSHTSQYLCSNRQETQYFGPGTRLLVL.

CDR3 bases: TGTGCCAGCAGCTTAGGGGGGGCGGCCCAGAACTATGGCTACACCTTC. This sequence encodes CASSLGGAAQNYGYTF. The chain couples TRBV7-3 to TRBJ1-2, with a tentative D call TRBD1 (6 bases). Germline V gene data show CDR1 as SGHTA and CDR2 as FQGTGA. The CDR3 spans 16 residues. V gave up 2 bases and J gave up 2 bases, with 15 bases separating them.

CDR3: CASSRLDRTYEQYF. Written as DNA, the CDR3 is TGTGCCAGCAGCCGGTTGGACAGGACCTACGAGCAGTACTTC. The V call is TRBV7-2, the J call TRBJ2-7, with TRBD1 matching 7 bases. Germline V gene lookup returns CDR1 SGHTA and CDR2 FQGNSA. Unmatched junction bases numbered 6, after V lost 5 bases and J lost 2 bases. This CDR3 spans 14 amino acids. The complete variable domain, with remaining parts taken from reference TRBV7-2 and TRBJ2-7, reads GAGVSQSPSNKVTEKGKDVELRCDPISGHTALYWYRQSLGQGLEFLIYFQGNSAPDKSGLPSDRFSAERTGGSVSTLTIQRTQQEDSAVYLCASSRLDRTYEQYFGPGTRLTVT.

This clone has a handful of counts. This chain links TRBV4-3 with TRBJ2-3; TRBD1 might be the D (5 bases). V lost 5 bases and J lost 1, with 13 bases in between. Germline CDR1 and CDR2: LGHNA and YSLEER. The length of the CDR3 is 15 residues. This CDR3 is CASSNRNFGTDTQYF. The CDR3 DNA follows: TGCGCCAGCAGCAACAGGAATTTTGGCACAGATACGCAGTATTTT.

The CDR3 DNA reads TGTGCCAGCAGCTTCGGTGCTTCCTACGAGCAGTACTTC. Protein sequence: CASSFGASYEQYF. The chain recombines TRBV5-4 with TRBJ2-7; D ambiguous. The CDR3 is made up of 13 amino acids. Germline V gene lookup returns CDR1 SGHNT and CDR2 YYREEE (reference sequence). V was trimmed by 2 bases and J by 1 base, leaving 7 bases between them.

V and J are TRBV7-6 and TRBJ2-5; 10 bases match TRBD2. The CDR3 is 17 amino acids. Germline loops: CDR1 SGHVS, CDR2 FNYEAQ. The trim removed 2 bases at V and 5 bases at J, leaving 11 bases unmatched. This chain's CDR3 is CASSLSARLAGVETQYF. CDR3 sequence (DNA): TGTGCCAGCAGCTTATCGGCTCGGCTAGCGGGAGTCGAGACCCAGTACTTC.

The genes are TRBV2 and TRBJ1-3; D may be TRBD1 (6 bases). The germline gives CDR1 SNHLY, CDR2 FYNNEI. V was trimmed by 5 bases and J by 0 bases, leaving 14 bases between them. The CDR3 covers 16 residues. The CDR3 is CASSPLTGYSGNTIYF. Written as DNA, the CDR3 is TGTGCCAGCAGTCCGCTGACAGGCTACTCTGGAAACACCATATATTTT.

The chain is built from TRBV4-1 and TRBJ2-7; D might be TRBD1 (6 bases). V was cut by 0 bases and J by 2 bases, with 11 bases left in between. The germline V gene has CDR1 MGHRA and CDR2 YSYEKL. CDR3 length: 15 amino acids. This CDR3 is CASSQEDRGTYEQYF. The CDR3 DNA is TGCGCCAGCAGCCAAGAGGATAGGGGGACCTACGAGCAGTACTTC.

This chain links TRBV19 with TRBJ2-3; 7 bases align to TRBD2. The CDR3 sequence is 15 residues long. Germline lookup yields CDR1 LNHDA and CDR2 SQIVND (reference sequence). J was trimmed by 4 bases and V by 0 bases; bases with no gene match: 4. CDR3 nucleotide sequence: TGTGCCAGTAGTATAGAGGTCCGGGGGGCAGATACGCAGTATTTT. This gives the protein CASSIEVRGADTQYF.

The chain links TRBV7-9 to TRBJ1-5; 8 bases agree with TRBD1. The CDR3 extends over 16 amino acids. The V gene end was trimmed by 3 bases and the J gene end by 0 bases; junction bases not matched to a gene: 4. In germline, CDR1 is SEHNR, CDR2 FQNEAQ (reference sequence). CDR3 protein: CASSFGQGNSNQPQHF. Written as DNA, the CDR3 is TGTGCCAGCAGCTTTGGACAGGGTAATAGCAATCAGCCCCAGCATTTT.

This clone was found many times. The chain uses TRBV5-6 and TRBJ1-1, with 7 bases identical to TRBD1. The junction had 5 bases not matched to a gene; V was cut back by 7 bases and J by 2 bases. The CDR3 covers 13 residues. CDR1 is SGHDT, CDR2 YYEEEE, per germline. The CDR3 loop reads CASEQGFNTEAFF. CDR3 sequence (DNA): TGTGCCAGCGAACAGGGGTTTAACACTGAAGCTTTCTTT.

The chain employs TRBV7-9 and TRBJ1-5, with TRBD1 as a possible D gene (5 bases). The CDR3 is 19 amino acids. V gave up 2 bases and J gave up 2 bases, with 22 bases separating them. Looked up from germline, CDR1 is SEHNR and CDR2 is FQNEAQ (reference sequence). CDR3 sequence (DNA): TGTGCCAGCAGCTTAAGTCCGAAAGGGGAATTCAATCGCAATCAGCCCCAGCATTTT. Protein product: CASSLSPKGEFNRNQPQHF.

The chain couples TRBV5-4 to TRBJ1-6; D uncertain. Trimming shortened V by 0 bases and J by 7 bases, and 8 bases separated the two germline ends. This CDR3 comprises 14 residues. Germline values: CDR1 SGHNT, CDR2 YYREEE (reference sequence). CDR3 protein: CASSLVQTNSPLHF. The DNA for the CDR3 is TGTGCCAGCAGCTTGGTACAGACGAATTCACCCCTCCACTTT. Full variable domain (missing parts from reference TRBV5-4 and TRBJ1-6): ETGVTQSPTHLIKTRGQQVTLRCSSQSGHNTVSWYQQALGQGPQFIFQYYREEENGRGNFPPRFSGLQFPNYSSELNVNALELDDSALYLCASSLVQTNSPLHFGNGTRLTVT.

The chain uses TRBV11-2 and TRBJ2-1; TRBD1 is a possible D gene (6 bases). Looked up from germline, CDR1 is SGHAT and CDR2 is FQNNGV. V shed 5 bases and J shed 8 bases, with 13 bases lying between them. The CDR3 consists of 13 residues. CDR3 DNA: TGTGCCAGCAGCCTAACAGGGTTGCATGAGCAGTTCTTC. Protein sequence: CASSLTGLHEQFF.

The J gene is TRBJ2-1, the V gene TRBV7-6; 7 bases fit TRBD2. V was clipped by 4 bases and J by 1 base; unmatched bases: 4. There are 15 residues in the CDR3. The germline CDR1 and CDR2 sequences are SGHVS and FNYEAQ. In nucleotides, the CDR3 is TGTGCCAGCAGCTCTATAGCGGGTTCCTACAATGAGCAGTTCTTC. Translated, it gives CASSSIAGSYNEQFF. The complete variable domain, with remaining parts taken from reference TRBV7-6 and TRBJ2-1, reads GAGVSQSPRYKVTKRGQDVALRCDPISGHVSLYWYRQALGQGPEFLTYFNYEAQQDKSGLPNDRFSAERPEGSISTLTIQRTEQRDSAMYRCASSSIAGSYNEQFFGPGTRLTVL.